This entry is about one T cell receptor beta chain. Its antigen is not known. The data were taken from a study of early stage breast cancer tumors. General study findings and limits: Tumors had approximately 2.5-fold higher T cell density than normal breast.

Method: immunoSEQ multiplex PCR; TCRdb's copy keeps in-frame clones and lacks some. The sample lists tens of thousands of clones; just over 90% were seen once. With V trimmed by 4 bases and J by 10 bases, 7 bases remained unmatched. This CDR3 region has 14 residues. The germline CDR1 and CDR2 sequences are GTSNPN and SVGIG (reference sequence). Sequencing used blood. The TCR was taken from a person between 65 and 79 years old with breast cancer. The V gene is TRBV30, the J gene TRBJ1-6; 10 bases fit TRBD1. The CDR3 region is CAWTRDRGGSPLHF. For the CDR3, the DNA is TGTGCCTGGACGCGGGACAGGGGAGGCTCACCCCTCCACTTT.